This passage covers 19 T cell receptor beta chains from one sample sequenced in a study of memory CD4+ T cells and cytomegalovirus serostatus. Clones were read by immunoSEQ multiplex PCR, and TCRdb kept only the in-frame ones, dropping some. The table shows some 52,000 clones, with roughly 78% occurring only once. Single viable CD3+CD4+CD8-CD45RO+ cells were sorted as the memory CD4+ T cells. Specimen: memory CD4+ T cells from blood. The receptors were gathered from an adult in good health and CMV-seronegative.

This rearrangement joins TRBV6-1 to TRBJ2-7; possible D gene TRBD2, 6 bases. Trimming shortened V by 4 bases and J by 2 bases, and 12 bases separated the two germline ends. CDR1 is MNHNS and CDR2 is SASEGT in the germline V gene. The CDR3 sequence is 14 residues long. The CDR3 is CASSAGTGAYEQYF. For the CDR3, the DNA is TGTGCCAGCAGTGCTGGGACGGGAGCCTACGAGCAGTACTTC.

The chain combines TRBV29-1 with TRBJ2-6; D tentatively fits TRBD1 or TRBD2 (5 bases each). This CDR3 has 15 amino acids. CDR1 is SQVTM, CDR2 ANQGSEA, per germline. With 6 bases removed from V and 0 bases from J, the gap between germline ends came to 12 bases. In nucleotides, the CDR3 is TGCAGCGTAAGGGACCTTTACTCTGGGGCCAACGTCCTGACTTTC. As protein: CSVRDLYSGANVLTF. Full variable domain (missing parts from reference TRBV29-1 and TRBJ2-6): SAVISQKPSRDICQRGTSLTIQCQVDSQVTMMFWYRQQPGQSLTLIATANQGSEATYESGFVIDKFPISRPNLTFSTLTVSNMSPEDSSIYLCSVRDLYSGANVLTFGAGSRLTVL.

This sequence joins TRBV28 and TRBJ2-6; D possibly corresponds to TRBD2 (5 bases). Germline V gives CDR1 MDHEN, CDR2 SYDVKM. CDR3 length: 15 amino acids. The V gene lost 3 bases and the J gene lost 0 bases, with 6 bases spanning the gap. The CDR3 protein is CASSFRGSGANVLTF. In DNA, the CDR3 is TGTGCCAGCAGTTTTCGGGGCTCTGGGGCCAACGTCCTGACTTTC.

The genes are TRBV23-1 and TRBJ2-7; 8 nucleotides agree with TRBD1. TRBV23-1 is reported as an ORF; its role is uncertain. The CDR3 has 17 amino acids. V gave up 1 base and J gave up 6 bases; unmatched junction bases: 14. The CDR3 bases are TGCGCCAGCAGTCAATATAGCGGACAGGGTCTTCCCCTCGAGCAGTACTTC. It translates to CASSQYSGQGLPLEQYF.

The chain couples TRBV6-5 to TRBJ2-4; 7 bases are shared with TRBD2. V trimming: 6 bases; J trimming: 1 base; junction bases outside the gene matches: 6. The CDR3 runs 15 residues. Germline CDR1 is MNHEY and CDR2 is SVGAGI. The CDR3 loop is CASRSTGGAKNIQYF. The DNA for the CDR3 is TGTGCCAGCAGGTCGACCGGGGGGGCCAAAAACATTCAGTACTTC.

As for this clone: The junction and the germline gene differ at one end; a read error may be behind it. V gene TRBV6-1 combines with J gene TRBJ1-2, with D unclear. The CDR3 length is 12 residues. The germline CDR1 and CDR2 sequences are MNHNS and SASEGT. CDR3 in amino acids: CASSEFGSMHPF. In nucleotides, the CDR3 is TGTGCCAGCAGTGAATTCGGGAGCATGCATCCCTTC.

The J gene is TRBJ2-6, the V gene TRBV18; tentatively, D is TRBD2 (7 bases). This CDR3 spans 17 amino acids. Trimming took off 3 bases at V and 0 bases at J, with 12 bases between the two ends. CDR1 KGHSH and CDR2 LQKENI come from the germline V gene. CDR3: CASSPAGAASGANVLTF. The CDR3 DNA sequence: TGTGCCAGCTCACCGGCGGGGGCTGCCTCTGGGGCCAACGTCCTGACTTTC. Full variable domain (missing parts from reference TRBV18 and TRBJ2-6): NAGVMQNPRHLVRRRGQEARLRCSPMKGHSHVYWYRQLPEEGLKFMVYLQKENIIDESGMPKERFSAEFPKEGPSILRIQQVVRGDSAAYFCASSPAGAASGANVLTFGAGSRLTVL.

This chain joins TRBV15 and TRBJ1-2, with 9 bases fitting TRBD1. CDR1 is LNHNV and CDR2 is YYDKDF in the germline V gene (reference sequence). The J segment lost 3 bases and the V segment lost 2 bases, leaving 10 bases of the junction unmatched. There are 17 residues in the CDR3. CDR3 DNA sequence: TGTGCCACCAGCAGATCCTACGACAGGGGGGTTGACTATGGCTACACCTTC. It encodes CATSRSYDRGVDYGYTF.

This chain uses TRBV14 with TRBJ2-3, with D unclear. The CDR3 extends over 12 amino acids. The ends were cut back, 3 bases at V and 8 bases at J, with 9 bases in the middle. CDR1 is SGHDN, CDR2 FVKESK, per germline. In nucleotides, the CDR3 is TGTGCCAGCAGCCATCCCCCCGGTACGCAGTATTTT. Protein sequence: CASSHPPGTQYF.

This clone was found once. V gene TRBV4-3 combines with J gene TRBJ2-5; a weak D match, TRBD1 (6 bases). From germline, CDR1 is LGHNA and CDR2 YSLEER. Trimming stripped 0 bases from V and 5 bases from J, with 13 bases between. This CDR3 is 15 amino acids long. The CDR3 sequence is CASSQDRGQRETQYF. CDR3 coding DNA: TGCGCCAGCAGCCAAGATCGGGGACAACGCGAGACCCAGTACTTC.

This chain connects TRBV11-2 to TRBJ1-3; D unclear. Trimming stripped 1 base from V and 0 bases from J, with 7 bases between. The CDR3 is made up of 15 amino acids. CDR1 is SGHAT, CDR2 FQNNGV, per germline. The CDR3 reads CASSLGLISGNTIYF. The CDR3 DNA is TGTGCCAGCAGCTTAGGGCTGATCTCTGGAAACACCATATATTTT.

In this sample, this clone turned up once. The chain has TRBV20-1 and TRBJ1-1; D call uncertain. Germline CDR1 is DFQATT and CDR2 is SNEGSKA (reference sequence). V lost 4 bases, J lost 0 bases, and 3 bases lay in between. The CDR3 loop spans 11 amino acids. The DNA for the CDR3 is TGCAGTGCTAAAATGAACACTGAAGCTTTCTTT. This codes for CSAKMNTEAFF.

This rearrangement joins TRBV30 to TRBJ2-7; TRBD1 matches 9 bases. V lost 5 bases to trimming and J lost 1 base; unmatched junction nucleotides: 3. Germline assignment: CDR1 GTSNPN and CDR2 SVGIG (reference sequence). The CDR3 contains 13 residues. The CDR3 DNA sequence: TGTGCCTGGGGACAGGGGACGTCCTACGAGCAGTACTTC. It encodes CAWGQGTSYEQYF.

The rearrangement joins TRBV5-6 to TRBJ1-1; D is unclear. In germline, CDR1 is SGHDT, CDR2 YYEEEE. The CDR3 contains 16 residues. The V end was cut by 2 bases, the J end by 0 bases, with 14 bases between. The CDR3 bases are TGTGCCAGCAGCTTTTATAGTAGGCAGTTGAACACTGAAGCTTTCTTT. This encodes CASSFYSRQLNTEAFF.

This clone was observed once. The chain links TRBV5-1 to TRBJ2-3, with D possibly matching TRBD1 (6 bases). The CDR3 covers 15 residues. Trimming cost V 3 bases and J 2 bases, with 13 bases left between them. Germline CDR1 and CDR2: SGHRS and YFSETQ. CDR3 protein: CASSSRQDSTDTQYF. The CDR3, as DNA: TGCGCCAGCAGCTCCCGACAGGATTCCACAGATACGCAGTATTTT. The variable domain in full, with the rest retrieved from reference TRBV5-1 and TRBJ2-3, is KAGVTQTPRYLIKTRGQQVTLSCSPISGHRSVSWYQQTPGQGLQFLFEYFSETQRNKGNFPGRFSGRQFSNSRSEMNVSTLELGDSALYLCASSSRQDSTDTQYFGPGTRLTVL.

V and J are TRBV9 and TRBJ1-2, with 9 bases matching TRBD1. Germline-derived CDR1 and CDR2 are SGDLS and YYNGEE. The ends lost 3 bases at V and 4 bases at J; junction bases unmatched: 4. The CDR3 totals 14 residues. The CDR3 DNA is TGTGCCAGCAGCGCTCCGGGACAGGGCTATGGCTACACCTTC. Amino acid sequence: CASSAPGQGYGYTF.

This clone was detected a few times. The V gene is TRBV6-5, the J gene TRBJ1-4; no clear D. The CDR3 consists of 16 residues. Germline V gene sequence: CDR1 MNHEY, CDR2 SVGAGI. Trimming stripped 4 bases from V and 0 bases from J, with 12 bases between. The CDR3 loop is CASSSGVSTTNEKLFF. CDR3 nucleotide sequence: TGTGCCAGCAGTTCCGGCGTATCAACAACTAATGAAAAACTGTTTTTT.

V is TRBV4-2 and J is TRBJ1-1; possible D gene TRBD1, 5 bases. The CDR3 spans 13 residues. In germline, CDR1 is LGHNA, CDR2 YNFKEQ. The V end was cut by 3 bases, the J end by 8 bases, with 13 bases between. The CDR3 region is CASSQSKGFEAFF. The CDR3 DNA follows: TGTGCCAGCAGCCAGTCAAAGGGGTTCGAAGCTTTCTTT.

This rearrangement joins TRBV7-2 to TRBJ2-3; D call uncertain. The CDR3 is 13 residues long. The germline V gene has CDR1 SGHTA and CDR2 FQGNSA. Trimming removed 5 bases at V and 8 bases at J, with 14 bases between. CDR3 DNA: TGTGCCAGCAGCGCCACCCTGACGGGTACGCAGTATTTT. It yields the protein CASSATLTGTQYF.